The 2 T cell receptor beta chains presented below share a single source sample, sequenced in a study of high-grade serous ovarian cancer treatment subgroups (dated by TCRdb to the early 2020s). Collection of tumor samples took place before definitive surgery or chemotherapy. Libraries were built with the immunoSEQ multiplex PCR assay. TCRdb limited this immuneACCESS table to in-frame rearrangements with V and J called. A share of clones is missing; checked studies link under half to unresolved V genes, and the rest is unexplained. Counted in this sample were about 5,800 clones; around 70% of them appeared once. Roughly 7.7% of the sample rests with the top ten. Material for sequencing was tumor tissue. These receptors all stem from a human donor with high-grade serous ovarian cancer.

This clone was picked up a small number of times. The CDR3 region has the DNA TGTGCCAGCAGCTTAGGAGGGGTGGGCACTGAAGCTTTCTTT. Translating it yields CASSLGGVGTEAFF. This chain links TRBV7-9 with TRBJ1-1; D possibly corresponds to TRBD1 (5 bases). This CDR3 is 14 amino acids long. The germline CDR1 and CDR2 sequences are SEHNR and FQNEAQ (reference sequence). V gave up 1 base and J gave up 4 bases, with 10 bases separating them.

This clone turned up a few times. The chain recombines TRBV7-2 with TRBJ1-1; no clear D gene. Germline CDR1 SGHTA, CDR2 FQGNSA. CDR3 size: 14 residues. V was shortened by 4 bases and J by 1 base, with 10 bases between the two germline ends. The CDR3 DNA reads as TGTGCCAGCAGCTCTACCATGGGGAACACTGAAGCTTTCTTT. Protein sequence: CASSSTMGNTEAFF.